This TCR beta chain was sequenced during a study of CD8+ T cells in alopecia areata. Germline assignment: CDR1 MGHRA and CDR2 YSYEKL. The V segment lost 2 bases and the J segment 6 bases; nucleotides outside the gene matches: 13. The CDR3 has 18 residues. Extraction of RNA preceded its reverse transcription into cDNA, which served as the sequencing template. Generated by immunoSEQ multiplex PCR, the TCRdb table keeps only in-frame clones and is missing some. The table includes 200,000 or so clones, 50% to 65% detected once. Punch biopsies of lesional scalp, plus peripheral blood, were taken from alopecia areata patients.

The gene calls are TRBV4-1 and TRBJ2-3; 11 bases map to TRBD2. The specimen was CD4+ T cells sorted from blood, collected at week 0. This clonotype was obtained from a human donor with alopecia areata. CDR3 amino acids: CASSQTGTSGADDDTQYF. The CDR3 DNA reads TGCGCCAGCAGCCAAACCGGGACTAGCGGAGCCGACGACGATACGCAGTATTTT.